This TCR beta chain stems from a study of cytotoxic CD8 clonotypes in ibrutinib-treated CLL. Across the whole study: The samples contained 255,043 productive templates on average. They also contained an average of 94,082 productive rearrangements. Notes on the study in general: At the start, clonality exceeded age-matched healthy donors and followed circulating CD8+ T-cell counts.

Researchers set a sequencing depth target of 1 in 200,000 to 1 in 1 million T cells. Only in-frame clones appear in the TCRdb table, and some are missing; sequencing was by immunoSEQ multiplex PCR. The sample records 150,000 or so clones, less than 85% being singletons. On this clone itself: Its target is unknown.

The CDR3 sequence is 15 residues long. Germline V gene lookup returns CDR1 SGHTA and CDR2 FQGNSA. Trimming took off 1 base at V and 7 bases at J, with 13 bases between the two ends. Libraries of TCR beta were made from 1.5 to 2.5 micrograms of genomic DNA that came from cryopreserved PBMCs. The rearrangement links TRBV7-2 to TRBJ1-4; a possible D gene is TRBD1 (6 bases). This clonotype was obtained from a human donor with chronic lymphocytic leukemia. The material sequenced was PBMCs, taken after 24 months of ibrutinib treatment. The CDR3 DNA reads TGTGCCAGCAGCTTAGTGGGGGCCGCAGCTGAAAAACTGTTTTTT. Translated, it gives CASSLVGAAAEKLFF.